These 18 T cell receptor beta chains share one sample of origin, sequenced in a study of cytomegalovirus exposure and HLA in healthy donors. Amplification used 60 Vbeta primers and 13 Jbeta primers. TCRdb's copy holds only in-frame clones and misses some; the assay was immunoSEQ multiplex PCR. Of roughly 190,000 clones listed, 80% are singletons. The source material was PBMCs. These receptors came from a woman aged 40-49 years in good health and CMV-seronegative.

For the CDR3, the DNA is TGTGCCAGCAGTGCCGTTAGCGGGAGCGGGCAGGCTACGCAGTATTTT. Encoded protein: CASSAVSGSGQATQYF. The chain carries TRBV6-1 and TRBJ2-3; TRBD2 matches 9 bases. V lost 4 bases, J lost 8 bases, and 13 bases stayed unmatched. The CDR3 runs to 16 residues. The V gene's germline CDR1 is MNHNS and CDR2 SASEGT.

The chain couples TRBV25-1 to TRBJ2-3; D perhaps matches TRBD2 (6 bases). This CDR3 has 13 amino acids. Germline loops: CDR1 MGHDK, CDR2 SYGVNS. V was shortened by 1 base and J by 4 bases, with 6 bases between the two germline ends. CDR3 DNA sequence: TGTGCCAGCAGTGAATCGGGAGCAGATACGCAGTATTTT. Translated: CASSESGADTQYF.

The J gene is TRBJ2-2, the V gene TRBV7-2; TRBD1 is a possible D gene (6 bases). From germline, CDR1 is SGHTA and CDR2 FQGNSA. The CDR3 loop spans 15 amino acids. Between the trimmed V and J ends, which lost 3 bases and 1 base, there was a span of 9 bases. The CDR3 region has the DNA TGTGCCAGCAGCTTTCAGGGACAGAACACCGGGGAGCTGTTTTTT. The encoded protein is CASSFQGQNTGELFF.

The chain couples TRBV29-1 to TRBJ1-2; tentatively, D is TRBD1 (5 bases). V was shortened by 7 bases and J by 5 bases, with 23 bases between the two germline ends. Germline loops: CDR1 SQVTM, CDR2 ANQGSEA. The CDR3 spans 15 residues. CDR3 nucleotides: TGCAGCGCCCAAAGGGGTAGTGTGAGTGATTATGGCTACACCTTC. Its translation: CSAQRGSVSDYGYTF.

This clone was seen just once. This chain connects TRBV18 to TRBJ2-1; TRBD1 might be the D (5 bases). Germline-derived CDR1 and CDR2 are KGHSH and LQKENI. The V end lost 6 bases, the J end lost 11 bases, and 23 bases lay between the germline ends. The CDR3 loop spans 15 amino acids. CDR3 sequence reads: CASSQTGPGAPKQFF. Here the CDR3 DNA reads TGTGCCAGCTCGCAAACCGGGCCTGGGGCTCCTAAGCAGTTCTTC.

This clone has only a few counts. V is TRBV29-1 and J is TRBJ1-2; a possible D gene is TRBD1 (5 bases). Germline lookup yields CDR1 SQVTM and CDR2 ANQGSEA. Trimming pared 4 bases from V and 4 bases from J, leaving 10 bases between. The CDR3 loop spans 12 amino acids. This CDR3 is CSVAQGTYGYTF. The CDR3 DNA is TGCAGCGTTGCCCAGGGAACCTATGGCTACACCTTC.

In its sample, this clone was seen a few times. V usage is TRBV7-3 and J usage is TRBJ2-5; 7 positions agree with TRBD2. V was pared by 3 bases and J by 4 bases, with 8 bases of the junction left unmatched. CDR1 is SGHTA and CDR2 is FQGTGA in the germline V gene. The CDR3 consists of 15 residues. CDR3 in amino acids: CASSFASGGGETQYF. CDR3 sequence (DNA): TGTGCCAGCAGCTTCGCTAGCGGCGGAGGAGAGACCCAGTACTTC.

The gene calls are TRBV6-5 and TRBJ1-3; D is unresolved. The CDR3 consists of 13 residues. V lost 6 bases and J 0 bases, leaving 6 bases between the germline ends. Germline assignment: CDR1 MNHEY and CDR2 SVGAGI. The CDR3 protein is CASSRFSGNTIYF. The DNA of the CDR3 is TGTGCCAGCAGCCGTTTCTCTGGAAACACCATATATTTT.

The chain uses TRBV9 and TRBJ2-7, with unresolved D. This CDR3 comprises 16 residues. V dropped 0 bases and J dropped 3 bases, with 16 bases sitting between them. Germline V gene lookup returns CDR1 SGDLS and CDR2 YYNGEE. The CDR3 DNA follows: TGTGCCAGCAGCGTAGACTCCCGTCGGTTGGTCTACGAGCAGTACTTC. Translating gives CASSVDSRRLVYEQYF.

The chain links TRBV6-1 to TRBJ2-3; 10 bases fit TRBD1. After removal of 7 bases from V and 4 bases from J, the junction contained 8 bases not matched to a gene. The CDR3 extends over 15 amino acids. CDR1 is MNHNS, CDR2 SASEGT, per germline. The CDR3: CASTRDRGGSDTQYF. The CDR3 nucleotides read TGTGCCAGCACCCGGGACAGGGGCGGGTCAGATACGCAGTATTTT.

CDR3 nucleotide sequence: TGTGCCACCAGCAGAGTTTCGACAGGCCCCTCTGGGGCCAACGTCCTGACTTTC. It codes for CATSRVSTGPSGANVLTF. The chain employs TRBV15 and TRBJ2-6; TRBD1 might be the D (6 bases). Germline loops: CDR1 LNHNV, CDR2 YYDKDF (reference sequence). V lost 1 base and J lost 0, with 13 bases in between. The CDR3 length is 18 residues.

A single count supports this clone. The chain employs TRBV19 and TRBJ1-5; 9 bases match TRBD1. The CDR3 contains 15 residues. CDR1 and CDR2 (germline): LNHDA, SQIVND (reference sequence). V lost 1 base, J lost 6 bases, and 4 bases stayed unmatched. The CDR3 nucleotides read TGTGCCAGTAGTATAGGGGACAGGGTAGGTCAGCCCCAGCATTTT. As protein: CASSIGDRVGQPQHF.

This clone appeared a single time. V gene TRBV13 combines with J gene TRBJ1-1; D is undetermined. V was cut by 0 bases and J by 6 bases, with 5 bases left in between. The CDR3 has 12 amino acids. Germline CDR1 reads PRHDT; CDR2 reads FYEKMQ (reference sequence). The CDR3 reads CASSLGAAEAFF. In DNA form, the CDR3 reads TGTGCCAGCAGCTTAGGGGCGGCTGAAGCTTTCTTT.

The chain uses TRBV7-8 and TRBJ1-1, with a weak D call TRBD1 (6 bases). The V end lost 5 bases, the J end lost 5 bases, and 12 bases lay between the germline ends. The germline V gene encodes CDR1 SGHVS and CDR2 FQNEAQ. The CDR3 runs 13 residues. CDR3 DNA sequence: TGTGCCAGCAGCCCTGACAGGTGGACTGAAGCTTTCTTT. Translation gives CASSPDRWTEAFF.

The gene calls are TRBV15 and TRBJ2-7; D call uncertain. The CDR3 totals 14 residues. Trimming stripped 0 bases from V and 6 bases from J, with 12 bases between. Germline V CDR1 and CDR2: LNHNV, YYDKDF (reference sequence). The CDR3 nucleotides are TGTGCCACCAGCAGAGATCGTCCGCCGAGCGAGCAGTACGTC. Protein sequence: CATSRDRPPSEQYV.

The chain uses TRBV7-3 and TRBJ2-3; D might be TRBD2 (7 bases). CDR3 length equals 13 residues. Germline V gene data show CDR1 as SGHTA and CDR2 as FQGTGA. Trimming took off 8 bases at V and 3 bases at J, with 12 bases between the two ends. This CDR3 is CASSGGLTDTQYF. DNA of the CDR3: TGTGCCAGCTCGGGGGGCCTAACAGATACGCAGTATTTT. Combining the CDR3 with reference TRBV7-3 and TRBJ2-3 gives the whole variable domain GAGVSQTPSNKVTEKGKYVELRCDPISGHTALYWYRQSLGQGPEFLIYFQGTGAADDSGLPNDRFFAVRPEGSVSTLKIQRTERGDSAVYLCASSGGLTDTQYFGPGTRLTVL.

This rearrangement joins TRBV30 to TRBJ1-1, with unresolved D. V lost 3 bases to trimming and J lost 1 base, with 12 bases between them. Germline CDR1 GTSNPN, CDR2 SVGIG (reference sequence). The length of the CDR3 is 14 residues. The CDR3 nucleotides read TGTGCCTGGAGCTACCCCTTAAGGAACACTGAAGCTTTCTTT. This gives the protein CAWSYPLRNTEAFF.

CDR3 DNA: TGTGCCAGCACCAGGGGACAGGGGGCAACTAATGAAAAACTGTTTTTT. It yields the protein CASTRGQGATNEKLFF. This chain connects TRBV28 to TRBJ1-4; 11 nucleotides agree with TRBD1. Germline V gene lookup returns CDR1 MDHEN and CDR2 SYDVKM. The ends lost 7 bases at V and 0 bases at J; junction bases unmatched: 4. CDR3 length: 16 amino acids.